This is a list of T cell receptor beta chains from one sample in a study of blood T cell repertoires in COVID-19. The repertoire was sequenced with immunoSEQ multiplex PCR; TCRdb's copy has only in-frame clones and lacks some. The sample has 72,000 or so clones; 75% to 90% are singletons. Sequencing was performed on peripheral blood. Every receptor here comes from a woman older than 75 with active or convalescent COVID-19. Both conserved end residues are part of each CDR3.

cdr3_aa j_call v_call
CASSYSTRGDAWDTQYF TRBJ2-3 TRBV6-2/TRBV6-3
CASSSRDKTSGGARETQYF TRBJ2-5 TRBV28
CASSQEAGYRNEQFF TRBJ2-1 TRBV3-1/TRBV3-2
CASSPRDRALSGGPGGEQYF TRBJ2-7 TRBV18
CASSAGVAEKLFF TRBJ1-4 TRBV2
CASSDREGGGYTF TRBJ1-2 TRBV6-4
CASSGGDRGLTDTQYF TRBJ2-3 TRBV9
CASSRGVLTDTQYF TRBJ2-3 TRBV7-2
CASSPISRGQTYNEQFF TRBJ2-1 TRBV18
CASSYSGHTYEQYF TRBJ2-7 TRBV6-2/TRBV6-3
CASSQDPSGGHPDSYEQYF TRBJ2-7 TRBV14
CASSQGQGYDYTF TRBJ1-2 TRBV4-2
CASSRQGGSETQYF TRBJ2-5 TRBV7-2
CASSRERSSGPNTGELFF TRBJ2-2 TRBV5-4
CASSESTELPEAFF TRBJ1-1 TRBV10-1
CASSSSLTEQETQYF TRBJ2-5 TRBV5-4
CASRKVVKVGRGGDVYEQYF TRBJ2-7 TRBV12-2
CASSPSGVPQDTGELFF TRBJ2-2 TRBV7-9
CATSVVGGLYEQYF TRBJ2-7 TRBV24-1
CASSQDRVGNYGYTF TRBJ1-2 TRBV4-1
CASSSDYGELFF TRBJ2-2 TRBV6-2/TRBV6-3
CASKNGGARGEQFF TRBJ2-1 TRBV9
CAISESGNTIYF TRBJ1-3 TRBV10-3
CASSQDQGANNSPLHF TRBJ1-6 TRBV4-3
CASSFGVSVEAFF TRBJ1-1 TRBV12-3/TRBV12-4
CASRIAGTDTQYF TRBJ2-3 TRBV19
CASSLAGWEPQHF TRBJ1-5 TRBV12-3/TRBV12-4
CASSRGSNTEAFF TRBJ1-1 TRBV18
CASNRRDSSNEKLFF TRBJ1-4 TRBV2
CASSYRRVDGYTF TRBJ1-2 TRBV6-5
CASRSSGATTDTQYF TRBJ2-3 TRBV6-5
CASSRAPGLSGDTQYF TRBJ2-3 TRBV4-3
CASSYRYSLNTEAFF TRBJ1-1 TRBV19
CASGNRGRQPQHF TRBJ1-5 TRBV2
CASRYRDEQFF TRBJ2-1 TRBV28
CSVADRASYEQYF TRBJ2-7 TRBV29-1
CASSLARYGYTF TRBJ1-2 TRBV6-2/TRBV6-3
CASVGAERETQYF TRBJ2-5 TRBV5-8
CASSLGAGPYEQYF TRBJ2-7 TRBV5-1
CASSWTGTGYTEAFF TRBJ1-1 TRBV11-2
CASSMAQGATEAFF TRBJ1-1 TRBV2
CASSLVWLQGRPNTEAFF TRBJ1-1 TRBV11-2
CASSQDVGGSTYTF TRBJ1-2 TRBV4-3
CASSPVTGGREKLFF TRBJ1-4 TRBV5-1
CASSKHRDTTYEQYF TRBJ2-7 TRBV11-2
CASSLDRGLTDTQYF TRBJ2-3 TRBV5-4
CASSFDGWVYF TRBJ2-7 TRBV28
CASSFNAGQPQHF TRBJ1-5 TRBV5-1
CASSLLTAGTTNEKLFF TRBJ1-4 TRBV5-6
CASSGSGRRNTEAFF TRBJ1-1 TRBV9
CASSQGLTGGWDEQYF TRBJ2-7 TRBV7-2
CASSTGTFSYEQYF TRBJ2-7 TRBV6-5